The 32 T cell receptor beta chains given below trace back to one sample, sequenced in a study of T cells after yellow fever vaccination. MiXCR, applied by TCRdb to the 5' RACE reads, yields one record per CDR3 protein. The data show hundreds of thousands of distinct CDR3 sequences, with 12% seen just once and under 15% held by the top ten. Sample: PBMCs, taken on the day of the yellow fever booster vaccination. These TCRs come from a young man who received the YFV17D yellow fever vaccine.

V gene TRBV11-2 combines with J gene TRBJ2-1; either TRBD1 or TRBD2 may fit D (5 bases each). Trimming took 7 bases from V and 10 from J, leaving 17 bases between them. The CDR3 sequence is 13 residues long. From germline, CDR1 is SGHAT and CDR2 FQNNGV. CDR3 sequence (DNA): TGTGCCAGCACCCTAGAGGGGTCGGACGAGCAGTTCTTC. It is translated as CASTLEGSDEQFF.

This clonotype was seen only a few times. This sequence joins TRBV5-1 and TRBJ2-6; D is uncertain. Trimming shortened V by 4 bases and J by 1 base, and 12 bases separated the two germline ends. Germline CDR1 and CDR2: SGHRS and YFSETQ. CDR3 length: 16 amino acids. CDR3 sequence reads: CASSGTPWSGANVLTF. The CDR3 coding sequence is TGCGCCAGCAGCGGAACCCCGTGGTCTGGGGCCAACGTCCTGACTTTC.

This clonotype has a handful of counts. The CDR3 DNA follows: TGTGCCAGCAGCCCACAGGGGTCCAAAAACATTCAGTACTTC. The encoded protein is CASSPQGSKNIQYF. V usage is TRBV5-4 and J usage is TRBJ2-4, with 7 bases aligning to TRBD1. The J segment lost 2 bases and the V segment lost 4 bases, leaving 3 bases of the junction unmatched. The CDR3 is 14 residues long. Germline V gene data show CDR1 as SGHNT and CDR2 as YYREEE (reference sequence). The full variable domain, rest sourced from reference TRBV5-4 and TRBJ2-4, is ETGVTQSPTHLIKTRGQQVTLRCSSQSGHNTVSWYQQALGQGPQFIFQYYREEENGRGNFPPRFSGLQFPNYSSELNVNALELDDSALYLCASSPQGSKNIQYFGAGTRLSVL.

The CDR3 DNA reads as TGCGCCAGCAGCTTGCAGTCCGGGGCCTACGAGCAGTACTTC. It translates to CASSLQSGAYEQYF. V gene TRBV5-1 combines with J gene TRBJ2-7; the D gene is possibly TRBD2 (5 bases). The germline V gene has CDR1 SGHRS and CDR2 YFSETQ. The CDR3 runs to 14 residues. Deletions cut 1 base from V and 2 bases from J, with 10 bases between.

This clonotype has a handful of counts. The V gene is TRBV19, the J gene TRBJ2-1, with no clear D. Germline V gives CDR1 LNHDA, CDR2 SQIVND (reference sequence). V lost 6 bases and J 0 bases, leaving 15 bases between the germline ends. CDR3 size: 16 residues. This chain's CDR3 is CASRTSLSASYNEQFF. In DNA form, the CDR3 reads TGTGCCAGTAGGACCTCTCTAAGCGCCTCCTACAATGAGCAGTTCTTC. The full variable domain, with the rest looked up from reference TRBV19 and TRBJ2-1, is DGGITQSPKYLFRKEGQNVTLSCEQNLNHDAMYWYRQDPGQGLRLIYYSQIVNDFQKGDIAEGYSVSREKKESFPLTVTSAQKNPTAFYLCASRTSLSASYNEQFFGPGTRLTVL.

This clonotype occurred a few times. The rearrangement joins TRBV27 to TRBJ2-3, with D unresolved. The CDR3 is 17 residues long. CDR1 is MNHEY, CDR2 SMNVEV, per germline (reference sequence). V shed 0 bases and J shed 4 bases, with 17 bases lying between them. DNA of the CDR3: TGTGCCAGCAGTTTATCCGGTACGGGTCAGGTGGCAGATACGCAGTATTTT. This gives the protein CASSLSGTGQVADTQYF.

The chain recombines TRBV3-1 with TRBJ1-5, with 9 bases lining up with TRBD1. V trimming: 2 bases; J trimming: 10 bases; junction bases outside the gene matches: 6. CDR1 and CDR2 (germline): LGHDT, YNNKEL (reference sequence). This CDR3 has 14 residues. CDR3 sequence: CASSQPGTGSPQHF. The CDR3 bases are TGTGCCAGCAGCCAACCCGGGACAGGGTCACCCCAGCATTTT. Full variable domain (remainder filled in from reference TRBV3-1 and TRBJ1-5): DTAVSQTPKYLVTQMGNDKSIKCEQNLGHDTMYWYKQDSKKFLKIMFSYNNKELIINETVPNRFSPKSPDKAHLNLHINSLELGDSAVYFCASSQPGTGSPQHFGDGTRLSIL.

This clonotype was seen ten or more times. V usage is TRBV5-1 and J usage is TRBJ2-3; D is uncertain. The CDR3 spans 14 residues. Trimming cost V 4 bases and J 3 bases, with 12 bases left between them. Germline loops: CDR1 SGHRS, CDR2 YFSETQ. DNA for the CDR3: TGCGCCAGCAGCCCACGTTTCGGTACAGATACGCAGTATTTT. Translating gives CASSPRFGTDTQYF.

The table lists this clonotype with a few counts. V gene TRBV11-2 combines with J gene TRBJ1-6; TRBD1 might be the D (6 bases). This CDR3 spans 18 amino acids. Germline V gene lookup returns CDR1 SGHAT and CDR2 FQNNGV. Trimming stripped 2 bases from V and 4 bases from J, with 18 bases between. Here the CDR3 reads CASSLTFLSRGYNSPLHF. The CDR3 region has the DNA TGTGCCAGCAGCTTAACCTTTTTATCCAGGGGTTATAATTCACCCCTCCACTTT.

The rearrangement joins TRBV6-2 or TRBV6-3 to TRBJ2-7; tentative D call: TRBD2 (6 bases). The CDR3 spans 12 residues. CDR1 MNHEY and CDR2 SVGEGT come from the germline V gene. Trimming removed 10 bases from V and 4 bases from J, with 14 bases in between. The CDR3: CATATSLYEQYF. The CDR3 DNA sequence: TGTGCCACAGCGACTAGTTTGTACGAGCAGTACTTC.

This clonotype was seen a handful of times. V and J are TRBV29-1 and TRBJ2-3; D unclear. V lost 2 bases to trimming and J lost 3 bases, with 12 bases between them. Germline-derived CDR1 and CDR2 are SQVTM and ANQGSEA. The CDR3 runs 14 residues. CDR3 DNA sequence: TGCAGCGTTGAAAATCGGCCCATAACAGATACGCAGTATTTT. Amino acid sequence: CSVENRPITDTQYF.

The chain recombines TRBV30 with TRBJ2-1; perhaps TRBD2 as D (7 bases). Germline V gene data show CDR1 as GTSNPN and CDR2 as SVGIG (reference sequence). CDR3 size: 15 residues. Between the trimmed V and J ends, which lost 4 bases and 9 bases, there was a span of 22 bases. In DNA form, the CDR3 reads TGTGCCTGGAAGGAGGGGGGAGGGCCTTGGGGTGAGCAGTTCTTC. This sequence encodes CAWKEGGGPWGEQFF.

This chain links TRBV7-2 with TRBJ2-1; TRBD2 might be the D (5 bases). The CDR3 sequence is 15 residues long. V was clipped by 1 base and J by 4 bases, with 11 bases between them. Germline CDR1 is SGHTA and CDR2 is FQGNSA. The CDR3 is CASSLVQLVYNEQFF. DNA of the CDR3: TGTGCCAGCAGCTTAGTTCAACTAGTTTACAATGAGCAGTTCTTC.

In this sample, this clonotype turned up a few times. J is TRBJ2-5 and V is TRBV20-1, with 9 nucleotides matching TRBD2. The CDR3 is 17 amino acids. CDR1 DFQATT and CDR2 SNEGSKA come from the germline V gene (reference sequence). Losses at the gene ends were 0 bases for V and 5 bases for J; bases not matched to a gene: 13. As DNA, the CDR3 is TGCAGTGCTAGAGATCAACATGGGGCGGGAGGGGGTGAGACCCAGTACTTC. Encoded protein: CSARDQHGAGGGETQYF.

The V call is TRBV18, the J call TRBJ1-5, with 7 bases fitting TRBD1. Looked up from germline, CDR1 is KGHSH and CDR2 is LQKENI. The CDR3 has 13 residues. Unmatched junction bases numbered 5, after V lost 6 bases and J lost 6 bases. The CDR3 region is CASSQGTVQPQHF. The CDR3 bases are TGTGCCAGCTCCCAAGGGACAGTTCAGCCCCAGCATTTT.

The genes are TRBV4-1 and TRBJ2-1; D ambiguous. The CDR3 is 16 residues long. Deletions cut 0 bases from V and 6 bases from J, with 15 bases between. From germline, CDR1 is MGHRA and CDR2 YSYEKL. The CDR3: CASSQDEQFPFNEQFF. CDR3 sequence (DNA): TGCGCCAGCAGCCAAGATGAGCAGTTTCCCTTCAATGAGCAGTTCTTC.

This clonotype was detected a few times. This sequence joins TRBV20-1 and TRBJ1-5; D remains ambiguous. The V end lost 1 base, the J end lost 5 bases, and 9 bases lay between the germline ends. CDR1 and CDR2 from the germline V gene are DFQATT and SNEGSKA (reference sequence). This CDR3 has 13 residues. In DNA form, the CDR3 reads TGCAGTGCTAGAGGGCAGGCGGATCAGCCCCAGCATTTT. This gives the protein CSARGQADQPQHF.

This clonotype occurred once. A much bigger clone sits one base away, suggesting this may be a read error. This sequence joins TRBV12-3 or TRBV12-4 and TRBJ2-7, with a possible D match to TRBD2 (5 bases). Between the trimmed V and J ends, which lost 3 bases and 6 bases, there was a span of 9 bases. The CDR3 is 12 residues long. The DNA of the CDR3 is TGTGCCAGCAGTTTTTGGACTCTCGAGCAGTACTTC. It is translated as CASSFWTLEQYF.

This clonotype has a handful of counts. The chain is built from TRBV27 and TRBJ1-5, with D unclear. V lost 3 bases and J lost 4, with 7 bases in between. Germline V gene sequence: CDR1 MNHEY, CDR2 SMNVEV (reference sequence). The CDR3 length is 13 residues. The CDR3 protein is CASSFGKNQPQHF. The CDR3 bases are TGTGCCAGCAGTTTCGGCAAGAATCAGCCCCAGCATTTT.

This clonotype was found a few times. The chain combines TRBV7-2 with TRBJ2-1; 7 nucleotides line up with TRBD1. V shed 3 bases, J shed 7 bases, and the junction held 9 bases outside the gene matches. CDR1 is SGHTA and CDR2 is FQGNSA in the germline V gene. The CDR3 covers 15 residues. The CDR3: CASSFYPGGGNEQFF. The CDR3, as DNA: TGTGCCAGCAGCTTCTACCCAGGGGGTGGAAATGAGCAGTTCTTC. The whole variable domain, filled in from reference TRBV7-2 and TRBJ2-1, reads GAGVSQSPSNKVTEKGKDVELRCDPISGHTALYWYRQSLGQGLEFLIYFQGNSAPDKSGLPSDRFSAERTGGSVSTLTIQRTQQEDSAVYLCASSFYPGGGNEQFFGPGTRLTVL.

The chain is built from TRBV6-2 or TRBV6-3 and TRBJ2-3, with D possibly TRBD2 on 5 matching bases. Germline V gene data show CDR1 as MNHEY and CDR2 as SVGEGT. The length of the CDR3 is 15 residues. The ends were cut back, 4 bases at V and 3 bases at J, with 14 bases in the middle. CDR3 in amino acids: CASSFQRNPTDTQYF. CDR3 DNA sequence: TGTGCCAGCAGTTTCCAGCGGAACCCTACAGATACGCAGTATTTT.

This clonotype was recorded a few times. This chain connects TRBV12-3 or TRBV12-4 to TRBJ1-1; D unclear. V lost 1 base to trimming and J lost 4 bases, with 10 bases between them. This CDR3 contains 14 residues. CDR3 loop: CASSLGGRATEAFF. CDR3 nucleotides: TGTGCCAGCAGTTTAGGAGGGCGGGCCACTGAAGCTTTCTTT.

The rearrangement links TRBV29-1 to TRBJ2-7; no firm D call. This CDR3 contains 14 residues. The germline V gene encodes CDR1 SQVTM and CDR2 ANQGSEA. V lost 4 bases to trimming and J lost 7 bases, with 20 bases between them. The DNA for the CDR3 is TGCAGCGTTGCCAGCGCTCCTTCGATTCGGGAGCAGTACTTC. Protein: CSVASAPSIREQYF.

The sample holds a few counts of this clonotype. This chain connects TRBV6-4 to TRBJ2-7; the D gene is possibly TRBD2 (5 bases). Germline V lookup: CDR1 MRHNA, CDR2 SNTAGT. Trimming pared 2 bases from V and 3 bases from J, leaving 20 bases between. The CDR3 runs 17 residues. For the CDR3, the DNA is TGTGCCAGCAGTGACCCCACAAGGCGGGCGAGGCACTACGAGCAGTACTTC. Translation: CASSDPTRRARHYEQYF.

The chain employs TRBV6-1 and TRBJ2-5; TRBD1 aligns across 7 bases. The V segment lost 6 bases and the J segment 5 bases; nucleotides outside the gene matches: 6. The CDR3 consists of 13 residues. Germline V lookup: CDR1 MNHNS, CDR2 SASEGT. CDR3 nucleotide sequence: TGTGCCAGCAGGACAGGGCAAGGGGAGACCCAGTACTTC. It translates to CASRTGQGETQYF.

The rearrangement links TRBV20-1 to TRBJ2-3; D is unclear. The CDR3 is 12 residues long. V was cut by 6 bases and J by 6 bases, with 13 bases left in between. Germline V gives CDR1 DFQATT, CDR2 SNEGSKA (reference sequence). CDR3 bases: TGCAGTGCCCCAACACTTCCCGATACGCAGTATTTT. As protein: CSAPTLPDTQYF.

This clonotype was seen a few times. The chain links TRBV9 to TRBJ2-1; D perhaps matches TRBD2 (6 bases). The CDR3 spans 15 residues. Germline-derived CDR1 and CDR2 are SGDLS and YYNGEE. V lost 4 bases and J 1 base, leaving 12 bases between the germline ends. CDR3 amino acids: CASSILAGSYNEQFF. Here the CDR3 DNA reads TGTGCCAGCAGCATATTGGCGGGGTCCTACAATGAGCAGTTCTTC.

In this sample, this clonotype turned up a few times. The V and J genes are TRBV7-2 and TRBJ2-6, with D unclear. The V end was cut by 5 bases, the J end by 4 bases, with 9 bases between. The CDR3 length is 14 residues. Germline CDR1 reads SGHTA; CDR2 reads FQGNSA. The CDR3, as DNA: TGTGCCAGCAGCGAGAGGCGCGGGGCCAACGTCCTGACTTTC. It yields the protein CASSERRGANVLTF.

The chain combines TRBV23-1 with TRBJ2-1; 7 bases are shared with TRBD2. TRBV23-1 is recorded as an ORF, its role being uncertain. J gave up 7 bases and V 4 bases, and 16 bases lay outside the gene matches. The CDR3 totals 17 residues. CDR3 sequence reads: CASSLSQRDSHRNEQFF. The DNA of the CDR3 is TGCGCCAGCAGTCTGTCCCAGCGGGACTCTCATCGTAATGAGCAGTTCTTC.

In DNA, the CDR3 is TGTGCCAGCAGCGTTCAGATGGGTCAGCCCCAGCATTTT. The encoded protein is CASSVQMGQPQHF. V is TRBV11-2 and J is TRBJ1-5; D is ambiguous. This CDR3 is 13 amino acids long. The ends were cut back, 5 bases at V and 6 bases at J, with 11 bases in the middle. Germline CDR1 and CDR2: SGHAT and FQNNGV.

This chain joins TRBV5-4 and TRBJ2-5; no clear D gene. Between the trimmed V and J ends, which lost 2 bases and 0 bases, there was a span of 5 bases. The CDR3 is 13 residues long. CDR1 is SGHNT, CDR2 YYREEE, per germline (reference sequence). CDR3 protein: CASSLVDQETQYF. CDR3 coding DNA: TGTGCCAGCAGCTTAGTGGACCAAGAGACCCAGTACTTC.

This chain links TRBV13 with TRBJ2-5; 10 nucleotides agree with TRBD2. This CDR3 is 16 amino acids long. From germline, CDR1 is PRHDT and CDR2 FYEKMQ (reference sequence). The junction had 10 bases not matched to a gene; V was cut back by 3 bases and J by 6 bases. CDR3 sequence (DNA): TGTGCCAGCAGCTTGTTCTCTAGCGGGAGTGTAAAGACCCAGTACTTC. It codes for CASSLFSSGSVKTQYF.